What follows are 27 T cell receptor beta chains derived from one specimen sequenced in a study of Tregs in tolerant kidney transplant recipients. Assay used: immunoSEQ multiplex PCR; TCRdb lists only in-frame clones, some missing. Of 60,000 to 70,000 clones listed, 80% to 95% are singletons. The sample here was CD8+ T cells from blood, taken before the transplant. The source is a human donor who received a combined kidney and bone marrow transplant.

The chain is built from TRBV10-3 and TRBJ2-1; D may be TRBD2 (6 bases). V was shortened by 3 bases and J by 7 bases, with 16 bases between the two germline ends. CDR1 is ENHRY, CDR2 SYGVKD, per germline. CDR3 length: 15 residues. CDR3 bases: TGTGCCATCAGTGATGGTAGCGGAGCTTCTAATGAGCAGTTCTTC. Translated: CAISDGSGASNEQFF.

This clone was found once. This chain uses TRBV13 with TRBJ2-7; D is ambiguous. The V gene lost 5 bases and the J gene lost 5 bases, with 13 bases spanning the gap. CDR1 is PRHDT, CDR2 FYEKMQ, per germline (reference sequence). This CDR3 has 13 amino acids. In nucleotides, the CDR3 is TGTGCCAGCAGCCCCCAACGTGAGGACGAGCAGTACTTC. Protein: CASSPQREDEQYF.

The table lists this clone with a count of one. The gene calls are TRBV19 and TRBJ1-2; D perhaps matches TRBD1 (6 bases). This CDR3 has 14 residues. The germline V gene has CDR1 LNHDA and CDR2 SQIVND (reference sequence). With 3 bases removed from V and 2 bases from J, the gap between germline ends came to 10 bases. The DNA for the CDR3 is TGTGCCAGTAGTATTTGGGACAACAACTATGGCTACACCTTC. Amino acids: CASSIWDNNYGYTF.

V usage is TRBV11-2 and J usage is TRBJ2-7; D is perhaps TRBD1 (6 bases). This CDR3 has 12 residues. Germline V lookup: CDR1 SGHAT, CDR2 FQNNGV. V lost 5 bases, J lost 5 bases, and 10 bases lay in between. CDR3 nucleotide sequence: TGTGCCAGCAGCCCTAAGGGGGACGAGCAGTACTTC. Residues: CASSPKGDEQYF.

This chain joins TRBV6-5 and TRBJ2-1, with D tentatively TRBD2 (6 bases). Germline CDR1 and CDR2: MNHEY and SVGAGI. The CDR3 totals 16 residues. The V end lost 0 bases, the J end lost 8 bases, and 17 bases lay between the germline ends. Here the CDR3 DNA reads TGTGCCAGCAGTTACTCTTTTGGGGAGGCTATTGATGAGCAGTTCTTC. Amino acid sequence: CASSYSFGEAIDEQFF.

The genes are TRBV5-1 and TRBJ1-2; tentatively, D is TRBD1 (6 bases). Germline CDR1 and CDR2: SGHRS and YFSETQ. CDR3 length equals 15 residues. V was clipped by 2 bases and J by 0 bases, with 11 bases between them. CDR3 in amino acids: CASSFTGTSNYGYTF. The DNA for the CDR3 is TGCGCCAGCAGCTTTACAGGGACCTCTAACTATGGCTACACCTTC.

The CDR3 loop reads CASSYSPQSTYNEQFF. The CDR3 DNA reads as TGTGCCAGCAGTTACTCCCCCCAATCCACCTACAATGAGCAGTTCTTC. The chain combines TRBV6-6 with TRBJ2-1, with unresolved D. Trimming pared 0 bases from V and 2 bases from J, leaving 11 bases between. Germline-derived CDR1 and CDR2 are MNHNY and SVGAGI (reference sequence). This CDR3 is built from 16 residues.

The chain is built from TRBV30 and TRBJ1-1; D is possibly TRBD1 (5 bases). The CDR3 sequence is 12 residues long. Looked up from germline, CDR1 is GTSNPN and CDR2 is SVGIG (reference sequence). Trimming took 5 bases from V and 0 from J, leaving 7 bases between them. The CDR3, as DNA: TGTGCCTGGGGACATATGAACACTGAAGCTTTCTTT. It codes for CAWGHMNTEAFF.

V usage is TRBV14 and J usage is TRBJ2-3; TRBD1 matches at 7 bases. V lost 4 bases, J lost 2 bases, and 9 bases stayed unmatched. The CDR3 runs to 16 residues. Germline V CDR1 and CDR2: SGHDN, FVKESK. The CDR3: CASSPSMTGITDTQYF. CDR3 DNA sequence: TGTGCCAGCAGCCCGTCCATGACAGGGATCACAGATACGCAGTATTTT.

V gene TRBV28 combines with J gene TRBJ2-7, with D perhaps matching TRBD1 (6 bases). V gave up 7 bases and J gave up 0 bases, with 13 bases separating them. This CDR3 is 14 amino acids long. Germline values: CDR1 MDHEN, CDR2 SYDVKM. The CDR3 DNA is TGTGCCAGCAACTCAAGGGGGTCCTCCTACGAGCAGTACTTC. Translated, it gives CASNSRGSSYEQYF.

The chain links TRBV5-5 to TRBJ1-5; D unresolved. CDR3 size: 12 residues. V lost 1 base, J lost 5 bases, and 4 bases lay in between. Germline lookup yields CDR1 SGHKS and CDR2 YYEKEE (reference sequence). The CDR3 coding sequence is TGTGCCAGCAGCTTGCAGGATCAGCCCCAGCATTTT. Amino acid sequence: CASSLQDQPQHF.

The chain employs TRBV9 and TRBJ2-3; 13 bases fit TRBD2. The V gene end was trimmed by 1 base and the J gene end by 6 bases; junction bases not matched to a gene: 2. This CDR3 spans 15 amino acids. Germline CDR1 SGDLS, CDR2 YYNGEE. CDR3 nucleotides: TGTGCCAGCAGCGTAACTAGCGGGGGGGCTGATACGCAGTATTTT. Its translation is CASSVTSGGADTQYF.

The gene calls are TRBV15 and TRBJ2-6, with TRBD2 as a possible D gene (6 bases). Germline-derived CDR1 and CDR2 are LNHNV and YYDKDF (reference sequence). Trimming left V 0 bases short and J 3 bases short, with 12 bases between. The CDR3 loop spans 17 amino acids. CDR3 sequence reads: CATSRDYSGFGANVLTF. CDR3 coding DNA: TGTGCCACCAGCAGAGATTACAGCGGGTTTGGGGCCAACGTCCTGACTTTC. Full variable domain (missing parts from reference TRBV15 and TRBJ2-6): DAMVIQNPRYQVTQFGKPVTLSCSQTLNHNVMYWYQQKSSQAPKLLFHYYDKDFNNEADTPDNFQSRRPNTSFCFLDIRSPGLGDTAMYLCATSRDYSGFGANVLTFGAGSRLTVL.

The chain has TRBV7-6 and TRBJ2-3, with 8 positions matching TRBD1. This CDR3 comprises 14 residues. The V gene's germline CDR1 is SGHVS and CDR2 FNYEAQ. Trimming at V came to 2 bases and at J to 5 bases, leaving 3 bases not matched to a gene. For the CDR3, the DNA is TGTGCCAGCAGCTTACTGACAGGGGAAGATACGCAGTATTTT. It is translated as CASSLLTGEDTQYF. The variable domain in full, completed from reference TRBV7-6 and TRBJ2-3, reads GAGVSQSPRYKVTKRGQDVALRCDPISGHVSLYWYRQALGQGPEFLTYFNYEAQQDKSGLPNDRFSAERPEGSISTLTIQRTEQRDSAMYRCASSLLTGEDTQYFGPGTRLTVL.

The chain combines TRBV7-9 with TRBJ1-1; 9 nucleotides line up with TRBD1. Germline values: CDR1 SEHNR, CDR2 FQNEAQ (reference sequence). The CDR3 is 12 amino acids. The ends lost 4 bases at V and 7 bases at J; junction bases unmatched: 1. CDR3 loop: CASSWDRDEAFF. CDR3 in DNA: TGTGCCAGCAGCTGGGACAGGGATGAAGCTTTCTTT.

The chain recombines TRBV27 with TRBJ2-7; TRBD2 matches 12 bases. V trimming: 3 bases; J trimming: 9 bases; junction bases outside the gene matches: 6. The CDR3 is made up of 14 amino acids. Germline V gene lookup returns CDR1 MNHEY and CDR2 SMNVEV (reference sequence). CDR3 residues: CASSFLAGGRGQYF. Here the CDR3 DNA reads TGTGCCAGCAGTTTCCTAGCGGGGGGGCGCGGGCAGTACTTC.

Points on this clone: The junction departs from germline at one end; a sequencing error may be responsible. Other DNA sequences in this sample translate to the same CDR3. The chain couples TRBV6-5 to TRBJ1-6; no definite D call. The CDR3 totals 15 residues. Germline CDR1 is MNHEY and CDR2 is SVGAGI. Here the CDR3 reads CASSYVGQSNSPLHF. The DNA of the CDR3 is TGTGCCAGCAGTTACGTTGGCCAAAGTAATTCCCCCCTCCACTTT.

This clone appeared once. The chain links TRBV30 to TRBJ2-7, with D uncertain. This CDR3 comprises 12 residues. CDR1 GTSNPN and CDR2 SVGIG come from the germline V gene (reference sequence). Trimming left V 1 base short and J 3 bases short, with 7 bases between. In DNA form, the CDR3 reads TGTGCCTGGAGTGCGTCCGGCTACGAGCAGTACTTC. Translated: CAWSASGYEQYF.

The genes are TRBV27 and TRBJ2-6; no definite D call. The CDR3 has 15 amino acids. Between the trimmed V and J ends, which lost 4 bases and 4 bases, there was a span of 11 bases. The germline V gene encodes CDR1 MNHEY and CDR2 SMNVEV (reference sequence). The CDR3 nucleotides read TGTGCCAGCAGTTCCCCAGGTACAGGGGCCAACGTCCTGACTTTC. Protein product: CASSSPGTGANVLTF. The full variable domain, its missing parts supplied by reference TRBV27 and TRBJ2-6, is EAQVTQNPRYLITVTGKKLTVTCSQNMNHEYMSWYRQDPGLGLRQIYYSMNVEVTDKGDVPEGYKVSRKEKRNFPLILESPSPNQTSLYFCASSSPGTGANVLTFGAGSRLTVL.

The V gene is TRBV13, the J gene TRBJ2-5, with TRBD1 matching 7 bases. The CDR3 loop spans 16 amino acids. The junction had 12 bases not matched to a gene; V was cut back by 4 bases and J by 4 bases. The germline CDR1 and CDR2 sequences are PRHDT and FYEKMQ (reference sequence). CDR3 protein: CASSSQPTGLGETQYF. CDR3 nucleotide sequence: TGTGCCAGCAGCTCCCAACCGACAGGGCTCGGAGAGACCCAGTACTTC. Using reference TRBV13 and TRBJ2-5 for the parts outside the CDR3, the full variable domain is AAGVIQSPRHLIKEKRETATLKCYPIPRHDTVYWYQQGPGQDPQFLISFYEKMQSDKGSIPDRFSAQQFSDYHSELNMSSLELGDSALYFCASSSQPTGLGETQYFGPGTRLLVL.

The chain uses TRBV7-2 and TRBJ2-1; no definite D call. Germline V gene lookup returns CDR1 SGHTA and CDR2 FQGNSA. Trimming stripped 3 bases from V and 4 bases from J, with 4 bases between. The CDR3 spans 12 residues. The CDR3 region has the DNA TGTGCCAGCAGCTTGACTTACAATGAGCAGTTCTTC. Its translation: CASSLTYNEQFF.

V and J are TRBV4-3 and TRBJ1-4, with TRBD1 as a possible D gene (5 bases). Trimming removed 4 bases at V and 1 base at J, with 10 bases between. This CDR3 has 15 amino acids. The germline gives CDR1 LGHNA, CDR2 YSLEER. In DNA, the CDR3 is TGCGCCAGCAGCCTTGGGAGGGGAACTAATGAAAAACTGTTTTTT. Protein product: CASSLGRGTNEKLFF.

The CDR3 loop reads CASSLAGYGETQYF. As DNA, the CDR3 is TGCGCCAGCAGCTTAGCGGGGTATGGGGAGACCCAGTACTTC. The chain is built from TRBV4-1 and TRBJ2-5; 8 nucleotides agree with TRBD2. Losses at the gene ends were 5 bases for V and 5 bases for J; bases not matched to a gene: 7. Germline CDR1 and CDR2: MGHRA and YSYEKL. CDR3 size: 14 residues.

CDR3: CASSQPRDSAFF. The CDR3, as DNA: TGCGCCAGCAGCCAACCCAGGGATTCCGCTTTCTTT. The rearrangement joins TRBV4-1 to TRBJ1-1; D is perhaps TRBD1 (5 bases). Germline V gives CDR1 MGHRA, CDR2 YSYEKL. Trimming pared 2 bases from V and 11 bases from J, leaving 12 bases between. The CDR3 covers 12 residues.

The chain links TRBV11-1 to TRBJ1-1, with D unclear. Germline V gene data show CDR1 as SGHAT and CDR2 as FQDESV (reference sequence). The ends were cut back, 1 base at V and 1 base at J, with 7 bases in the middle. The length of the CDR3 is 14 residues. In nucleotides, the CDR3 is TGTGCCAGCAGCTTAGTCGCAGAGAACACTGAAGCTTTCTTT. Its protein product is CASSLVAENTEAFF.

The chain is built from TRBV19 and TRBJ1-2; possibly TRBD1 for D (5 bases). CDR3 length: 13 residues. Between the trimmed V and J ends, which lost 5 bases and 7 bases, there was a span of 14 bases. CDR1 LNHDA and CDR2 SQIVND come from the germline V gene (reference sequence). CDR3: CASSPYGGGGYTF. The CDR3 nucleotides read TGTGCCAGTAGTCCCTACGGGGGTGGTGGCTACACCTTC. Filled out from reference TRBV19 and TRBJ1-2, the complete variable domain reads DGGITQSPKYLFRKEGQNVTLSCEQNLNHDAMYWYRQDPGQGLRLIYYSQIVNDFQKGDIAEGYSVSREKKESFPLTVTSAQKNPTAFYLCASSPYGGGGYTFGSGTRLTVV.

This clone came up once. V is TRBV25-1 and J is TRBJ1-2; D ambiguous. Trimming took off 1 base at V and 6 bases at J, with 9 bases between the two ends. CDR3 length: 13 residues. Germline V CDR1 and CDR2: MGHDK, SYGVNS. The CDR3 loop reads CASSESRGNGYTF. CDR3 DNA: TGTGCCAGCAGTGAATCTAGAGGGAATGGCTACACCTTC.